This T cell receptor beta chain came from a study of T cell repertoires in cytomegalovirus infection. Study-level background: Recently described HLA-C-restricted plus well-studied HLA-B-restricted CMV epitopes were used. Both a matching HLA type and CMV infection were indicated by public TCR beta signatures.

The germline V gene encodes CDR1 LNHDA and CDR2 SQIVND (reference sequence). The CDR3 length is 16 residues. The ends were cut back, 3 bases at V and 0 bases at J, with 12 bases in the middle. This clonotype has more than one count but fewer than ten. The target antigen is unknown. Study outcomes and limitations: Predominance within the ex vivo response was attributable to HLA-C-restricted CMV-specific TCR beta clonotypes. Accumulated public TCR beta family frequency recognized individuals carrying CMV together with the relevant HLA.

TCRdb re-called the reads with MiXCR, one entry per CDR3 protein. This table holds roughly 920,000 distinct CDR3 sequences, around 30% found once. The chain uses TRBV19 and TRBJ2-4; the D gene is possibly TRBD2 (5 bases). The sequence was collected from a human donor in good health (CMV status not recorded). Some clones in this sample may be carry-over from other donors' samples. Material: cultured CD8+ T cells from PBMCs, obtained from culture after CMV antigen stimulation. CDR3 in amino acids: CASSMLGSAAKNIQYF. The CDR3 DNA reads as TGTGCCAGTAGTATGTTGGGGAGTGCAGCCAAAAACATTCAGTACTTC.